A single sample gave rise to the 32 T cell receptor beta chains below, sequenced in a study of T cell repertoires in cytomegalovirus infection. TCRdb re-called the reads with MiXCR, one entry per CDR3 protein. The repertoire holds some 800,000 distinct CDR3 sequences, 25% to 35% seen once, with around 13% in the top ten. The antigens these receptors bind are not known. This specimen consisted of cultured CD8+ T cells from PBMCs, obtained from culture after CMV antigen stimulation. The receptors were gathered from a human donor in good health (CMV status not recorded). Some clones in this sample may be carry-over from other donors' samples.

The chain couples TRBV4-1 to TRBJ2-2, with D possibly called TRBD1 or TRBD2 (5 bases each). Germline V gene sequence: CDR1 MGHRA, CDR2 YSYEKL. V lost 3 bases and J lost 5, with 13 bases in between. The CDR3 sequence is 15 residues long. The CDR3 sequence: CASSQSGGWTGELFF. The CDR3 nucleotides read TGCGCCAGCAGCCAGAGTGGGGGTTGGACCGGGGAGCTGTTTTTT.

This clonotype has only one observation. V and J are TRBV6-6 and TRBJ2-5, with D tentatively TRBD2 (6 bases). The CDR3 is 15 amino acids. The ends were cut back, 0 bases at V and 13 bases at J, with 21 bases in the middle. Germline CDR1 MNHNY, CDR2 SVGAGI (reference sequence). The CDR3 DNA sequence: TGTGCCAGCAGTTACTCGAATCTAATAAGCCCGGAGGGGTACTTC. Translating it yields CASSYSNLISPEGYF.

This clonotype was recorded a few times. The chain uses TRBV5-1 and TRBJ2-7, with a weak D call TRBD1 (6 bases). Trimming took 6 bases from V and 0 from J, leaving 13 bases between them. The CDR3 totals 14 residues. Germline V gene lookup returns CDR1 SGHRS and CDR2 YFSETQ. CDR3 sequence reads: CASTRQEDSYEQYF. The CDR3 region has the DNA TGCGCCAGCACCCGACAGGAGGACTCCTACGAGCAGTACTTC.

This clonotype was seen only once. The chain couples TRBV18 to TRBJ2-2; 8 bases are a match to TRBD2. V was pared by 7 bases and J by 2 bases, with 6 bases of the junction left unmatched. Germline assignment: CDR1 KGHSH and CDR2 LQKENI. The CDR3 length is 15 residues. The CDR3 reads CASFNSGDNTGELFF. The DNA of the CDR3 is TGTGCCAGCTTCAATAGCGGGGACAACACCGGGGAGCTGTTTTTT.

There are a few counts of this clonotype. This chain uses TRBV19 with TRBJ2-1; 11 bases align to TRBD2. This CDR3 comprises 18 residues. CDR1 is LNHDA and CDR2 is SQIVND in the germline V gene (reference sequence). Unmatched junction bases numbered 11, after V lost 7 bases and J lost 0 bases. The CDR3 region is CASIPRGSGGVSYNEQFF. Here the CDR3 DNA reads TGTGCCAGTATCCCTCGGGGTAGCGGGGGGGTCTCCTACAATGAGCAGTTCTTC.

The V call is TRBV28, the J call TRBJ2-7; TRBD2 might be the D (7 bases). CDR3 length: 16 amino acids. Trimming removed 5 bases from V and 7 bases from J, with 24 bases in between. Germline CDR1 is MDHEN and CDR2 is SYDVKM. In nucleotides, the CDR3 is TGTGCCAGCAGTCCCATTTTGGGGAGGGGGGGCTATGAGCAGTACGTC. Its protein is CASSPILGRGGYEQYV.

The chain recombines TRBV10-3 with TRBJ1-4, with TRBD1 identical over 9 bases. CDR3 size: 15 residues. CDR1 and CDR2 from the germline V gene are ENHRY and SYGVKD. V was pared by 5 bases and J by 8 bases, with 9 bases of the junction left unmatched. The CDR3 loop reads CAISPTEGQGEKLFF. The CDR3 region has the DNA TGTGCCATCAGTCCAACCGAGGGACAGGGAGAAAAACTGTTTTTT.

The chain joins TRBV3-1 to TRBJ2-1; TRBD2 matches at 11 bases. With V trimmed by 3 bases and J by 7 bases, 20 bases remained unmatched. This CDR3 has 20 amino acids. CDR1 and CDR2 (germline): LGHDT, YNNKEL (reference sequence). The CDR3 coding sequence is TGTGCCAGCAGCCATTGGAGGGAACTAGCGGGGGCCCCTTTGGGGAATGAGCAGTTCTTC. Translating it yields CASSHWRELAGAPLGNEQFF.

This clonotype was counted a few times. CDR3: CASSEEGQGYNEQFF. The CDR3 nucleotides read TGTGCCAGCAGTGAGGAGGGACAGGGCTACAATGAGCAGTTCTTC. The J gene is TRBJ2-1, the V gene TRBV6-1; 9 bases are shared with TRBD1. J lost 3 bases, V lost 3 bases, and 3 bases had no gene match. CDR1 is MNHNS, CDR2 SASEGT, per germline. The CDR3 runs to 15 residues.

This clonotype has at least ten counts. This sequence joins TRBV7-6 and TRBJ1-6; D unclear. The CDR3 loop spans 16 amino acids. V was cut by 1 base and J by 0 bases, with 7 bases left in between. The germline V gene has CDR1 SGHVS and CDR2 FNYEAQ. For the CDR3, the DNA is TGTGCCAGCAGCTTAGGGGCAAGCTCCTATAATTCACCCCTCCACTTT. Translated: CASSLGASSYNSPLHF.

This rearrangement joins TRBV10-2 to TRBJ2-3; D may be TRBD1 (6 bases). The CDR3 length is 17 residues. Germline V gives CDR1 WSHSY, CDR2 SAAADI. Trimming removed 2 bases at V and 6 bases at J, with 21 bases between. The CDR3 nucleotides read TGCGCCAGCAGTGAGGGTAGGGGGACCGCGTTTGGGGATACGCAGTATTTT. Protein product: CASSEGRGTAFGDTQYF.

This clonotype showed up just a few times. This chain joins TRBV20-1 and TRBJ2-7; 10 nucleotides align to TRBD2. The CDR3 runs 20 residues. With 0 bases clipped from V and 0 bases from J, the junction kept 17 bases outside the gene matches. Germline V gene sequence: CDR1 DFQATT, CDR2 SNEGSKA (reference sequence). CDR3 bases: TGCAGTGCTAGAGATAAGGAGGAGCGGGGGGGATTATATCCCTCCTACGAGCAGTACGTC. Translated: CSARDKEERGGLYPSYEQYV.

This clonotype was observed once. This sequence joins TRBV6-5 and TRBJ1-1, with D unclear. The germline gives CDR1 MNHEY, CDR2 SVGAGI. The CDR3 totals 16 residues. V gave up 0 bases and J gave up 5 bases, with 16 bases separating them. CDR3 DNA: TGTGCCAGCAGTTACTCACGTAGGGAGGGCGAGACTGAAGCTTTCTTT. This sequence encodes CASSYSRREGETEAFF.

The rearrangement uses TRBV2 and TRBJ2-7; a weak D match, TRBD2 (7 bases). The CDR3 is made up of 13 amino acids. Trimming stripped 8 bases from V and 6 bases from J, with 17 bases between. CDR1 is SNHLY and CDR2 is FYNNEI in the germline V gene. In DNA form, the CDR3 reads TGTGCCAGCGAAACGCGGGGGCGCCCCGAGCAGTACTTC. It is translated as CASETRGRPEQYF.

This clonotype came up a few times. A read error may produce the germline difference seen at one junction end. The chain has TRBV7-7 and TRBJ2-2, with 7 bases fitting TRBD1. Per the germline V gene, CDR1 is SSHAT and CDR2 is FNYEAQ (reference sequence). The CDR3 is 17 residues long. This chain's CDR3 is CASSFDPQGVYTGELFF. CDR3 DNA: TGTGCTAGCAGCTTTGACCCGCAGGGGGTTTACACCGGGGAGCTGTTTTTT.

The chain recombines TRBV10-3 with TRBJ1-1, with unresolved D. This CDR3 is built from 13 residues. Germline V lookup: CDR1 ENHRY, CDR2 SYGVKD. V lost 11 bases and J 0 bases, leaving 13 bases between the germline ends. In DNA form, the CDR3 reads TGTGCCGCAGAAGGAGATCTGAACACTGAAGCTTTCTTT. Protein product: CAAEGDLNTEAFF.

This clonotype occurred once. CDR3 DNA: TGTGCCAGCAGCACCGCCATCAACTCCTACAATGAGCAGTTCTTC. Protein: CASSTAINSYNEQFF. This chain links TRBV7-8 with TRBJ2-1; D not resolved. The CDR3 sequence is 15 residues long. Germline CDR1 reads SGHVS; CDR2 reads FQNEAQ. The V and J ends lost 5 bases and 0 bases respectively, with 11 bases between them.

This clonotype was seen repeatedly, ten times or more. The rearrangement links TRBV19 to TRBJ1-1; the D gene is possibly TRBD1 (6 bases). CDR1 and CDR2 from the germline V gene are LNHDA and SQIVND (reference sequence). CDR3 size: 20 residues. The germline V and J ends were trimmed by 5 bases and 0 bases, with 28 bases remaining between them. CDR3 loop: CASSSSGDRQDRIMNTEAFF. CDR3 DNA: TGTGCCAGTAGTTCCTCCGGGGACCGACAGGATAGAATAATGAACACTGAAGCTTTCTTT.

The chain uses TRBV9 and TRBJ1-4, with D perhaps matching TRBD1 (5 bases). Germline V lookup: CDR1 SGDLS, CDR2 YYNGEE. Deletions cut 1 base from V and 3 bases from J, with 13 bases between. CDR3 length equals 16 residues. The CDR3 bases are TGTGCCAGCAGCGTATCAGGGAGAGAAGCTAATGAAAAACTGTTTTTT. Encoded protein: CASSVSGREANEKLFF.

This clonotype was counted only a few times. This rearrangement joins TRBV6-1 to TRBJ2-3; the D is unclear. The CDR3 length is 16 residues. V lost 0 bases to trimming and J lost 0 bases, with 10 bases between them. Looked up from germline, CDR1 is MNHNS and CDR2 is SASEGT. This CDR3 is CASSEARSLSTDTQYF. CDR3 DNA sequence: TGTGCCAGCAGTGAAGCTCGGTCCTTGAGCACAGATACGCAGTATTTT.

This clonotype was counted a few times. The chain has TRBV5-1 and TRBJ2-7; 9 bases fit TRBD2. V shed 2 bases and J 5 bases; nucleotides not matched to a gene: 11. In germline, CDR1 is SGHRS, CDR2 YFSETQ. CDR3 length: 16 amino acids. CDR3 DNA: TGCGCCAGCAGCTTCGATTCCGGGACTAGCAGCAACGAGCAGTACTTC. Residues: CASSFDSGTSSNEQYF.

The V and J genes are TRBV14 and TRBJ2-7; D might be TRBD2 (7 bases). Germline V lookup: CDR1 SGHDN, CDR2 FVKESK. Trimming left V 5 bases short and J 4 bases short, with 21 bases between. The CDR3 length is 16 residues. In DNA, the CDR3 is TGTGCCAGCAGCGGGACTCGGGCGGGGGCCTGGTACGAGCAGTACTTC. It codes for CASSGTRAGAWYEQYF.

The J gene is TRBJ2-3, the V gene TRBV2, with D possibly being TRBD1 (5 bases). Germline assignment: CDR1 SNHLY and CDR2 FYNNEI. The germline V and J ends were trimmed by 7 bases and 6 bases, with 11 bases remaining between them. The CDR3 runs 12 residues. CDR3 DNA sequence: TGTGCCAGCACCGACAGATCCGATACGCAGTATTTT. The encoded protein is CASTDRSDTQYF.

This clonotype was seen a few times. The chain combines TRBV6-6 with TRBJ2-5; D is uncertain. Trimming took off 2 bases at V and 6 bases at J, with 19 bases between the two ends. CDR1 and CDR2 from the germline V gene are MNHNY and SVGAGI (reference sequence). The length of the CDR3 is 16 residues. CDR3 sequence: CASSYGEVGAGKTQYF. For the CDR3, the DNA is TGTGCCAGCAGTTACGGAGAGGTGGGCGCAGGAAAGACCCAGTACTTC.

The rearrangement links TRBV14 to TRBJ2-3, with 10 bases identical to TRBD1. The CDR3 is 15 residues long. The V segment lost 6 bases and the J segment 2 bases; nucleotides outside the gene matches: 5. Germline V gene data show CDR1 as SGHDN and CDR2 as FVKESK. This chain's CDR3 is CASSTGTGATDTQYF. In DNA form, the CDR3 reads TGTGCCAGCAGTACCGGGACAGGGGCCACAGATACGCAGTATTTT.

The V call is TRBV4-1, the J call TRBJ2-5, with TRBD2 identical over 11 bases. Trimming took 0 bases from V and 1 from J; bases not matched to a gene: 10. This CDR3 has 19 residues. The germline CDR1 and CDR2 sequences are MGHRA and YSYEKL. CDR3 sequence: CASSQDTSGGNFLQETQYF. CDR3 nucleotide sequence: TGCGCCAGCAGCCAAGATACTAGCGGGGGAAACTTTCTCCAAGAGACCCAGTACTTC.

This clonotype was counted a few times. This chain connects TRBV6-6 to TRBJ2-7, with 8 bases aligning to TRBD1. Germline lookup yields CDR1 MNHNY and CDR2 SVGAGI (reference sequence). The CDR3 totals 14 residues. V shed 7 bases, J shed 5 bases, and the junction held 10 bases outside the gene matches. The CDR3 coding sequence is TGTGCCAGCATCCCAGGAACAGGGGGGAACGAGCAGTACGTC. As protein: CASIPGTGGNEQYV.

The genes are TRBV4-1 and TRBJ2-5; 8 bases agree with TRBD1. CDR1 is MGHRA and CDR2 is YSYEKL in the germline V gene. CDR3 length: 15 amino acids. The V gene end was trimmed by 1 base and the J gene end by 5 bases; junction bases not matched to a gene: 6. CDR3 loop: CASSQALDRGETQYF. The CDR3 DNA reads TGCGCCAGCAGCCAAGCCCTCGACAGGGGTGAGACCCAGTACTTC.

This rearrangement joins TRBV7-9 to TRBJ2-2; 8 positions match TRBD1. The CDR3 is made up of 16 amino acids. V lost 5 bases, J lost 6 bases, and 11 bases stayed unmatched. Germline lookup yields CDR1 SEHNR and CDR2 FQNEAQ (reference sequence). The CDR3 DNA reads TGTGCCAGCAGCCTAGAAACGGACAGGGCGGCCGGGGAGCTGTTTTTT. It specifies CASSLETDRAAGELFF. Using reference TRBV7-9 and TRBJ2-2 for the parts outside the CDR3, the full variable domain is DTGVSQNPRHKITKRGQNVTFRCDPISEHNRLYWYRQTLGQGPEFLTYFQNEAQLEKSRLLSDRFSAERPKGSFSTLEIQRTEQGDSAMYLCASSLETDRAAGELFFGEGSRLTVL.

This clonotype was picked up a small number of times. This chain joins TRBV12-5 and TRBJ2-3; D may match TRBD1 or TRBD2 (5 bases each). This CDR3 region has 14 residues. Deletions cut 1 base from V and 5 bases from J, with 10 bases between. Per germline, CDR1 LGHNT and CDR2 FRNRAP. This CDR3 is CASGLGGALDTQYF. The CDR3 DNA reads TGTGCTAGTGGTTTGGGAGGGGCTTTAGATACGCAGTATTTT.

This clonotype turned up a few times. The J gene is TRBJ1-5, the V gene TRBV12-3 or TRBV12-4, with D tentatively TRBD1 (5 bases). Trimming took off 5 bases at V and 1 base at J, with 9 bases between the two ends. CDR3 length: 14 residues. Written as DNA, the CDR3 is TGTGCCAGCAGTGCCCGGGACAGCAATCAGCCCCAGCATTTT. This translates into CASSARDSNQPQHF.

The chain uses TRBV15 and TRBJ2-5, with D possibly being TRBD1 (6 bases). V shed 2 bases and J shed 3 bases, with 10 bases lying between them. The CDR3 consists of 14 residues. Germline V lookup: CDR1 LNHNV, CDR2 YYDKDF (reference sequence). As DNA, the CDR3 is TGTGCCACCAGCAGACTACAGGGAAAAGAGACCCAGTACTTC. Translation: CATSRLQGKETQYF.